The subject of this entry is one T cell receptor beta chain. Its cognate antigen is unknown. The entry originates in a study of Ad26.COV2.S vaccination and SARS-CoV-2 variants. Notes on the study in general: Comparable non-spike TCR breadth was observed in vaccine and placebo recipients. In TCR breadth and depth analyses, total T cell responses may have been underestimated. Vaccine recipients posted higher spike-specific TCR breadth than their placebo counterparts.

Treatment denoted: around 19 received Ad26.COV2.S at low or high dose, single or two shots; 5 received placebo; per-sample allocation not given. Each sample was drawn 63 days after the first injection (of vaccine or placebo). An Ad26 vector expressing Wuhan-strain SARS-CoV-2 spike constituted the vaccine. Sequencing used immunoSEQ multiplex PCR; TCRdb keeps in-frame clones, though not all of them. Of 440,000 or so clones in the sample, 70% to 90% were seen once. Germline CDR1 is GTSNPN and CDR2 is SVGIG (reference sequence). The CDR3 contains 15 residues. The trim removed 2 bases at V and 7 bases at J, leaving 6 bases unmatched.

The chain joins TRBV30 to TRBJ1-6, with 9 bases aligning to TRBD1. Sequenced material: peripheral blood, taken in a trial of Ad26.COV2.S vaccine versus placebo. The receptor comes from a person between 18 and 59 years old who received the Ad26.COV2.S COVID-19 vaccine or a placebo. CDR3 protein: CAWSPLGQGNSPLHF. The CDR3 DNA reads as TGTGCCTGGAGTCCGCTGGGACAGGGCAATTCACCCCTCCACTTT.